This T cell receptor beta chain was found in a study of blood T cells in healthy people across ages. CDR3 length equals 12 residues. Germline values: CDR1 SQVTM, CDR2 ANQGSEA. With V trimmed by 7 bases and J by 4 bases, 5 bases remained unmatched. This clonotype showed up just a few times. For the second PCR, which ran for about 7 to 11 cycles, a sample-barcoded 5' primer and a J-beta primer mix were used. In TCRdb, the 5' RACE reads were re-called with MiXCR into one record per CDR3 protein. The sample holds over a million distinct CDR3 sequences, 59% seen once. The receptor was derived from a man between 18 and 35 years old in good health. The V and J genes are TRBV29-1 and TRBJ2-5, with 8 bases that match TRBD1. The sequenced sample consisted of blood. CDR3 in DNA: TGCAGCGAGGAGGGGACAGGAGAGACCCAGTACTTC. Encoded protein: CSEEGTGETQYF. The full variable domain, its missing parts supplied by reference TRBV29-1 and TRBJ2-5, is SAVISQKPSRDICQRGTSLTIQCQVDSQVTMMFWYRQQPGQSLTLIATANQGSEATYESGFVIDKFPISRPNLTFSTLTVSNMSPEDSSIYLCSEEGTGETQYFGPGTRLLVL.